A selection of T cell receptor beta chains follows, all from one sample in a study of human CD8 memory T cell subsets. TCRdb reworked the 5' RACE reads into one entry per CDR3 protein, no DNA. In all, the sample yields some 17,000 distinct CDR3 sequences. Sequencing input: CD8+ stem-like memory T cells (TSCM and TCM) sorted from PBMCs. The receptor set was obtained from a human donor in good health. Each CDR3 is given with its conserved first and last residue. Fields, in order: J gene, clone size, V gene, CDR3 protein. Only part of the rows carry a size: once, few, many, or a class if the clone is expanded.

>TRBJ2-7|.|TRBV10-2
CASSVASGVEQYF
>TRBJ1-2|medium-sized|TRBV3-1
CASSQDGDRLYGYTF
>TRBJ2-1|.|TRBV7-3
CASSLTGRYEQFF
>TRBJ2-1|medium-sized|TRBV28
CASSVGSSYNEQFF
>TRBJ2-1|.|TRBV20-1
CSARASGQISYNEQFF
>TRBJ1-6|.|TRBV28
CASSLPRTGGSPLHF
>TRBJ2-2|.|TRBV25-1
CASSEYTTGELFF
>TRBJ1-5|.|TRBV28
CASRGHSNQPQHF
>TRBJ1-2|.|TRBV20-1
CSARSTEGGYTF
>TRBJ1-1|.|TRBV18
CASSPISRGPEAFF
>TRBJ2-3|medium-sized|TRBV29-1
CSVWASGGAISTDTQYF
>TRBJ2-7|.|TRBV2
CASSLTSGRADEQYF
>TRBJ1-3|.|TRBV7-9
CASSLEDLPSSGNTIYF
>TRBJ2-7|.|TRBV2
CASTYRREKGEQYF
>TRBJ2-1|.|TRBV24-1
CATSDAGTSSYNEQFF
>TRBJ2-3|.|TRBV19
CASSISQGTDTQYF